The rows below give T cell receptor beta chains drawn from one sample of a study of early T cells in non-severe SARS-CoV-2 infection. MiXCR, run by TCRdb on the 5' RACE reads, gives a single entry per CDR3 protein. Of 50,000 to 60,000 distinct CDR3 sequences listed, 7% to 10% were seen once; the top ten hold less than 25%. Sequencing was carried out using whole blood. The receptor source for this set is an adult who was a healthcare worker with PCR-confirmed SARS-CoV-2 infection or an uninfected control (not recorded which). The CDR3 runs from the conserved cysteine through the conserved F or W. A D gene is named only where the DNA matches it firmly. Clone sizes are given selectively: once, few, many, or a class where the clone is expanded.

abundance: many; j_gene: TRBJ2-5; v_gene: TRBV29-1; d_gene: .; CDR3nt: TGCAGCGCCCCTACAGGGAACCAAGAGACCCAGTACTTC; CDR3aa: CSAPTGNQETQYF
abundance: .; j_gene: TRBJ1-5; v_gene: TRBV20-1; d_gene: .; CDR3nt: TGCAGTGCTTCCCAGGCGAATACCGGGCCCCAGCATTTT; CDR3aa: CSASQANTGPQHF
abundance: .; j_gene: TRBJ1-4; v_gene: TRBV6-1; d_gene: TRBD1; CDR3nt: TGTGCCAGCAGTTTCCCAAGCCAGGGGGCGCGGGAAAAACTGTTTTTT; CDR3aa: CASSFPSQGAREKLFF
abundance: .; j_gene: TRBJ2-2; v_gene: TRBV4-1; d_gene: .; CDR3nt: TGCGCCAGCAGCCAATCCGGGGCGAACACCGGGGAGCTGTTTTTT; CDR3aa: CASSQSGANTGELFF
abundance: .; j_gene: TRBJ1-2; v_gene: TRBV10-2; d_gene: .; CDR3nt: TGCGCCAGCAGTCAGGGGATCTATGGCTACACCTTC; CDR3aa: CASSQGIYGYTF
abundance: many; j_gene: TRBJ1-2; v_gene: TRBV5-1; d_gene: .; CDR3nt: TGCGCCAGCAGCTTGCCGGGGGTACATGGCTACACCTTC; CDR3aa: CASSLPGVHGYTF
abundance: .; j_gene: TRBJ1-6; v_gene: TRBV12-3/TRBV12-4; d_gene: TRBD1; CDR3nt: TGTGCCAGCACCCAGGGACAGGGGGGGCCACCCCTCCACTTT; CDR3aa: CASTQGQGGPPLHF
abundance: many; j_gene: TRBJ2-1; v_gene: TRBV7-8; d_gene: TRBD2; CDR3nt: TGTGCCAGCAGCTATAGCGGGGGGGCTGTTGAGCAGTTCTTC; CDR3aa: CASSYSGGAVEQFF
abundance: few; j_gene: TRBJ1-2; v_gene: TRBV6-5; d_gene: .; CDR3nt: TGTGCCAGCACCCGAGGGTCTGGGAACTATGGCTACACCTTC; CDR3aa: CASTRGSGNYGYTF
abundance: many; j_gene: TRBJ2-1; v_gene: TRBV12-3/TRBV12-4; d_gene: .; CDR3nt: TGTGCCAGCAGTCCCCTAGCGAGCTCCTACAATGAGCAGTTCTTC; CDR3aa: CASSPLASSYNEQFF
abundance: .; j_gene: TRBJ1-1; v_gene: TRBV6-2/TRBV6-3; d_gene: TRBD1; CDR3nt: TGTGCCAGCACTTTACCGGGACAGGGCGGAACTGAAGCTTTCTTT; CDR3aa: CASTLPGQGGTEAFF
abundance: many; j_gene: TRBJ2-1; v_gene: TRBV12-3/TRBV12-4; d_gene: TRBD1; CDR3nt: TGTGCCAGCACCCTTAACCCCACCGGGACAGGAAATTACAATGAGCAGTTCTTC; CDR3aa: CASTLNPTGTGNYNEQFF
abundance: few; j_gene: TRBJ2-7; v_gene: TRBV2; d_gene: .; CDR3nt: TGTGCCAGCAGTGAAGGCAGGGCATGGGAGCAGTACTTC; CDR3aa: CASSEGRAWEQYF
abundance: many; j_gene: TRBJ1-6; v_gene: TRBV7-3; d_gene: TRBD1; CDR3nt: TGTGCCAGCAGCTCCACAGGGGTAGGGTCACCCCTCCACTTT; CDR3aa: CASSSTGVGSPLHF
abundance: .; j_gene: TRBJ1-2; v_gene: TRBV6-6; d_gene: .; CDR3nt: TGTGCCAGCAGTTCCCGCCAGGGCTATGGCTACACCTTC; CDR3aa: CASSSRQGYGYTF
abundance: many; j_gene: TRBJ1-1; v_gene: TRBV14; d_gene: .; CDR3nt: TGTGCCAGCAGCCAAGATCTGCCGGGGGGCACTGAAGCTTTCTTT; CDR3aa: CASSQDLPGGTEAFF